Presented here are 7 T cell receptor beta chains from one specimen sequenced in a study of OX40 agonist ivuxolimab in advanced cancers. Produced via immunoSEQ multiplex PCR; TCRdb's table is partial and in-frame only. The top ten clones hold roughly 17% of a sample with 20,000 to 25,000 clones, 84% of them seen once. The material was CD4+ or CD8+ T cells sorted from blood, obtained in a trial of the OX40 agonist ivuxolimab. The receptors derive from an adult with an advanced solid tumor such as melanoma, head and neck, liver or kidney cancer.

This clone was counted a few times. The chain links TRBV7-8 to TRBJ2-7; 12 bases are shared with TRBD2. With V trimmed by 5 bases and J by 2 bases, 13 bases remained unmatched. The CDR3 has 18 residues. Germline V gene sequence: CDR1 SGHVS, CDR2 FQNEAQ. The CDR3 is CASSRGGLAGGNPYEQYF. CDR3 sequence (DNA): TGTGCCAGCAGCAGAGGCGGCCTAGCGGGAGGGAATCCCTACGAGCAGTACTTC.

This sequence joins TRBV10-1 and TRBJ2-5, with D tentatively TRBD2 (6 bases). This CDR3 region has 14 residues. Trimming removed 3 bases from V and 5 bases from J, with 13 bases in between. Per germline, CDR1 WNHNN and CDR2 SYGVQD (reference sequence). In DNA form, the CDR3 reads TGCGCCAGCAGTGAAACGGTCCGGGGGGAGACCCAGTACTTC. Translation: CASSETVRGETQYF.

This clone was seen a single time. The V and J genes are TRBV5-5 and TRBJ1-6; no firm D call. The CDR3 is made up of 13 amino acids. Between the trimmed V and J ends, which lost 7 bases and 6 bases, there was a span of 11 bases. Per germline, CDR1 SGHKS and CDR2 YYEKEE (reference sequence). CDR3 residues: CASQGGLNSPLHF. The DNA of the CDR3 is TGTGCCAGCCAAGGAGGCCTTAATTCACCCCTCCACTTT.

The rearrangement joins TRBV21-1 to TRBJ2-6; the table assigns TRBD1, which was not confirmed against the DNA. TRBV21-1 is a pseudogene. The CDR3 contains 18 residues. The CDR3 DNA is TGTGCCAGCAGCAAAAGGCAGGGTATAAGGGCTGGGGCCAACGTCCTGACTTTC. Its protein is CASSKRQGIRAGANVLTF.

The chain links TRBV21-1 to TRBJ2-2; the tabulated D call, TRBD2, remains unverified against the DNA. TRBV21-1 is annotated as a pseudogene. The CDR3 sequence is 15 residues long. The CDR3 DNA reads as TGTGCCAGCAGCATCCAGCGGGGGAGTACCGGGGAGCTGTTTTTT. Its translation is CASSIQRGSTGELFF.

This chain links TRBV11-2 with TRBJ1-2, with no clear D. V was trimmed by 0 bases and J by 3 bases, leaving 11 bases between them. There are 15 residues in the CDR3. The germline V gene encodes CDR1 SGHAT and CDR2 FQNNGV. The CDR3 is CASSLDPNIDYGYTF. The CDR3 region has the DNA TGTGCCAGCAGCTTAGATCCGAATATAGACTATGGCTACACCTTC.

V and J are TRBV27 and TRBJ1-1; D ambiguous. This CDR3 is 15 amino acids long. CDR1 is MNHEY and CDR2 is SMNVEV in the germline V gene (reference sequence). Trimming stripped 2 bases from V and 2 bases from J, with 12 bases between. The CDR3 sequence is CASSLIPALNTEAFF. DNA of the CDR3: TGTGCCAGCAGTTTAATACCGGCGCTAAACACTGAAGCTTTCTTT.